The sample holds many counts of the clone carrying this TCR beta chain. Its target is unknown. Template material for amplifying TCR beta CDR3 regions consisted of RNA transcripts. HTBI primers were the set used in a first-round RT-PCR of the TCR CDR3. MiXCR, run by TCRdb on the multiplex PCR reads, gives a single entry per CDR3 protein. The sample shows 550,000 to 850,000 distinct CDR3 sequences, about 17% of them seen only once. This CDR3 has 14 residues. V gave up 6 bases and J gave up 3 bases; unmatched junction bases: 9. Germline CDR1 and CDR2: DFQATT and SNEGSKA (reference sequence). This sample stems from a study of T cells in Graves' hyperthyroidism and ophthalmopathy. Study-level findings and limits: A model built on 13 V-J features separated ophthalmopathy from stable hyperthyroidism.

The hyperthyroidism was newly diagnosed and had lasted under 2 months; the patients were aged 18 to 65. Sequenced material: blood. The source is a woman aged 45-59 years with Graves' hyperthyroidism that later progressed to Graves' ophthalmopathy. The V gene is TRBV20-1, the J gene TRBJ1-1; 8 nucleotides match TRBD1. The CDR3 reads CSATKTGVDTEAFF. Written as DNA, the CDR3 is TGCAGTGCAACAAAGACAGGGGTAGACACTGAAGCTTTCTTT.